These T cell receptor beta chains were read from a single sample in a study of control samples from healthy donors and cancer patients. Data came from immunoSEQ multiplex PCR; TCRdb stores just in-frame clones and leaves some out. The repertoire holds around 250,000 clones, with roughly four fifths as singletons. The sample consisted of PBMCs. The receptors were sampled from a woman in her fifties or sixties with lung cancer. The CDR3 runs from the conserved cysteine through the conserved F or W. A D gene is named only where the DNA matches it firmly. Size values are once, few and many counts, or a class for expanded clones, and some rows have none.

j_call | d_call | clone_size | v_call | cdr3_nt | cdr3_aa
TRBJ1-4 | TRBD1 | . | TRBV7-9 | TGTGCCAGCAGCGTAGACCCGGGACAGGGGAAGGGAAAACTGTTTTTT | CASSVDPGQGKGKLFF
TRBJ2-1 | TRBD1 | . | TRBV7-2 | TGTGCCAGCAGCGTGGCAGGGGGCTCCTACAATGAGCAGTTCTTC | CASSVAGGSYNEQFF
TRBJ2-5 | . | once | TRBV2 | TGTGCCAGCAGCAGGGGAACAGAGACCCAGTACTTC | CASSRGTETQYF
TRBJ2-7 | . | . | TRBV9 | TGTGCCAGCAGCGTAGCCCCCTCCTCCTACGAGCAGTACTTC | CASSVAPSSYEQYF
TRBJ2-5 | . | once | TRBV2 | TGTGCCGCTACGGAGGACAGCCAAGAGACCCAGTACTTC | CAATEDSQETQYF
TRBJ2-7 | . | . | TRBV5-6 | TGTGCCAGCAGTCGGTCCTACGAGCAGTACTTC | CASSRSYEQYF
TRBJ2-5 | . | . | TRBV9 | TGTGCCAGCAGCGTAGGGCCCTGGGCGACAGACCAAGAGACCCAGTACTTC | CASSVGPWATDQETQYF
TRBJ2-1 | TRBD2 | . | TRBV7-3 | TGTGCCAGCAGCTTAAAACTAGCGGGAGGGAACAATGAGCAGTTCTTC | CASSLKLAGGNNEQFF
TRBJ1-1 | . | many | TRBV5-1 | TGCGCCAGCAGCTTGAAAGGCGGGAACACTGAAGCTTTCTTT | CASSLKGGNTEAFF
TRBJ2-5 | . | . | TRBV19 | TGTGCCAGTAGTGTAAGCTCGGTCCTGGGGGAGACCCAGTACTTC | CASSVSSVLGETQYF
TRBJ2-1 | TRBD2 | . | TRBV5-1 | TGCGCCAGCAGAGAAACGGGACTAGCGGGAGGACACAATGAGCAGTTCTTC | CASRETGLAGGHNEQFF
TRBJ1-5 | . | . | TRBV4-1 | TGCGCCAGCAGCCAAGCCACGAATCAGCCCCAGCATTTT | CASSQATNQPQHF
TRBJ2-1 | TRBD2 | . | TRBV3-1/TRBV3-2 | TGTGCCAGCAGCCTGGGACTAGCGGGGGCTGAGCAGTTCTTC | CASSLGLAGAEQFF
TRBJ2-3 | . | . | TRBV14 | TGTGCCAGCAGCATCTGGGGCAGCACAGATACGCAGTATTTT | CASSIWGSTDTQYF
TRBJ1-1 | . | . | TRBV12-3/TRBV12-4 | TGTGCCAGCAGGTTATTAGACACTGAAGCTTTCTTT | CASRLLDTEAFF
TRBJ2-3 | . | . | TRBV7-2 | TGTGCCAGCAGCCCCGGGACAGATACGCAGTATTTT | CASSPGTDTQYF
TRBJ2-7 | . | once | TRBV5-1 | TGCGCCAGCAGCTCTATGTCTTACGAGCAGTACTTC | CASSSMSYEQYF
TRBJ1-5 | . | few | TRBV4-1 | TGCGCCAGCAGCCTCGTAGAGTCAGGGCGAGCGGATCAGCCCCAGCATTTT | CASSLVESGRADQPQHF
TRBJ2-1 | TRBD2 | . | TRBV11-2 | TGTGCCAGCAGCTTCACTACTAGCGGGGGGGCCCATGAGCAGTTCTTC | CASSFTTSGGAHEQFF
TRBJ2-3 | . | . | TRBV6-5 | TGTGCCAGCCATCAGGGTGGGGGAATCGCAGATACGCAGTATTTT | CASHQGGGIADTQYF
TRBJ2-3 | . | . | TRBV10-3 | TGTGCCATCAAAGGACTTACTAGCACAGATACGCAGTATTTT | CAIKGLTSTDTQYF
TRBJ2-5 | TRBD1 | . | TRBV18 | TGTGCCAGCTCACCACCAGGGACAGGGAGGCAGACCCAGTACTTC | CASSPPGTGRQTQYF
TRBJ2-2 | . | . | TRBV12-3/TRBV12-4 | TGTGCCAGCAGTTTGAGGCACACCGGGGAGCTGTTTTTT | CASSLRHTGELFF
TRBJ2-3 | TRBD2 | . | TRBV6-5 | TGTGCCAGCAGTTATACCGGGACTACCACAGATACGCAGTATTTT | CASSYTGTTTDTQYF
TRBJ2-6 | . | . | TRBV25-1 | TGTGCCAGCAGTGGAGGGACCGCTGAGGCCAACGTCCTGACTTTC | CASSGGTAEANVLTF
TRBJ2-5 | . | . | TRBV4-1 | TGCGCCAGCAGCCAAGGCCCGCAGGGAGGTCGGGAGACCCAGTACTTC | CASSQGPQGGRETQYF
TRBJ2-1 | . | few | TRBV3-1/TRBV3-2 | TGTGCCAGCAGCCAAGATGACAGGAATGAGCAGTTCTTC | CASSQDDRNEQFF
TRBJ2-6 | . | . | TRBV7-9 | TGTGCCAGCAGCTTAATGGGACAAAACTCTGGGGCCAACGTCCTGACTTTC | CASSLMGQNSGANVLTF
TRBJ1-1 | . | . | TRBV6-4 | TGTGCCAGCAGGGAGGACAGTCTCAACACTGAAGCTTTCTTT | CASREDSLNTEAFF
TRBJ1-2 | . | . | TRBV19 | TGTGCCAGTAGTAGCCCGCGTGGGACACACCCTAACTATGGCTACACCTTC | CASSSPRGTHPNYGYTF
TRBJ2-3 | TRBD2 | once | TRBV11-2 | TGTGCCAGCAGGGTCCCGGGGCGGGAGTTGTCAGATACGCAGTATTTT | CASRVPGRELSDTQYF
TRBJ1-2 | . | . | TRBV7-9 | TGTGCCAGCAGCAATTCGAACTATGGCTACACCTTC | CASSNSNYGYTF
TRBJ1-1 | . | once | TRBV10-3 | TGTGCCATCAGTGAGCGGGACAACACTGAAGCTTTCTTT | CAISERDNTEAFF
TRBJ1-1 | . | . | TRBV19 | TGTGCCAGTACCTCTCTAAGACAGGAGAATAATGAAGCTTTCTTT | CASTSLRQENNEAFF
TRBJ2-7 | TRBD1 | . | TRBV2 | TGTGCCAGCAGTGAAACAGGGGGCTCGGGCGAGCAGTACTTC | CASSETGGSGEQYF
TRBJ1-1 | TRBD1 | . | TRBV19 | TGTGCCAGTAGTATCGGGCGACAGGGTGAAGCTTTCTTT | CASSIGRQGEAFF
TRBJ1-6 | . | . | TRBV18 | TGTGCCAGCTCACCCGGGGGCCTCGATTCACCCCTCCACTTT | CASSPGGLDSPLHF
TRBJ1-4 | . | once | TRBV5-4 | TGTGCCAGCAGCTTGGGGAAGGGGGGAAATGAAAAACTGTTTTTT | CASSLGKGGNEKLFF
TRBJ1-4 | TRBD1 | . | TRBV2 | TGTGCCAGCACTTCACAGGGGCAGGGTGAAAAACTGTTTTTT | CASTSQGQGEKLFF
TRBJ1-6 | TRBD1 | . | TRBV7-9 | TGTGCCAGGATATTCGAACAGGGGAATATGTCCTATAATTCACCCCTCCACTTT | CARIFEQGNMSYNSPLHF
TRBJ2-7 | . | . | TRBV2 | TGTGCCAGCAACGGCGAGGGCGGCGGCGAGCAGTACTTC | CASNGEGGGEQYF
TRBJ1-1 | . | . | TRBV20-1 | TGCAGTGCCCCCCCCGAAACTGAAGCTTTCTTT | CSAPPETEAFF
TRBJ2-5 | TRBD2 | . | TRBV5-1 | TGCGCCAGCAGCTTGCTGGGACTAGCGGGGCAAGAGACCCAGTACTTC | CASSLLGLAGQETQYF
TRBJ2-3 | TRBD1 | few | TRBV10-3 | TGTGCCATCAGGACAGGGGCCCTCACAGATACGCAGTATTTT | CAIRTGALTDTQYF
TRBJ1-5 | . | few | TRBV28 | TGTGCCAGCAATCAGGGGAATAGCAATCAGCCCCAGCATTTT | CASNQGNSNQPQHF
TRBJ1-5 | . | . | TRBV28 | TGTGCCAGCGCCCCGGGTCGGGCCCGAGGTCAACCCCAGCATTTT | CASAPGRARGQPQHF
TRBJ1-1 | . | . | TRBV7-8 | TGTGCCAGCAGCTTCCAGGGGAACACTGAAGCTTTCTTT | CASSFQGNTEAFF